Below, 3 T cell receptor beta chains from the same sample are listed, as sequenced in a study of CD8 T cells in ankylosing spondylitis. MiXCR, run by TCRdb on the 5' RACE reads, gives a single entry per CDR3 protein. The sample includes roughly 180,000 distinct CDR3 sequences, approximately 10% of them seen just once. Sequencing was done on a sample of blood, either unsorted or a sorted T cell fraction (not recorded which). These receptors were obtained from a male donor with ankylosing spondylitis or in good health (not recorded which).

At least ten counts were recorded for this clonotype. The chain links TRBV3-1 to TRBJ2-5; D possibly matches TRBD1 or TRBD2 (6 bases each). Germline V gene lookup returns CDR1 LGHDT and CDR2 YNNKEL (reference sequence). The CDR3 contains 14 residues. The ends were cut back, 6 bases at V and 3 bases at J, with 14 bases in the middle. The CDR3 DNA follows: TGTGCCAGCAGTCCTGGGGGGACAAAAGAGACCCAGTACTTC. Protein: CASSPGGTKETQYF.

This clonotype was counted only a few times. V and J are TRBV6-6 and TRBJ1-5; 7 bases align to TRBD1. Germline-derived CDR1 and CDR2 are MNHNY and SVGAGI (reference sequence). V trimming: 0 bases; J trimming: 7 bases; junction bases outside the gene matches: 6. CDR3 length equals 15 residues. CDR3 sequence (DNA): TGTGCCAGCAGTTACTCACAGGGGTTTGGACAGCCCCAGCATTTT. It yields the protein CASSYSQGFGQPQHF.

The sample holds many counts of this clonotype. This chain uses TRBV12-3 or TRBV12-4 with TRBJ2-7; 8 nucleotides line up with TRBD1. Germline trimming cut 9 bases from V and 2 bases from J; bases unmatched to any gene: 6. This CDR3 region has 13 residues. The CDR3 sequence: CASLRQGTYEQYF. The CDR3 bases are TGTGCCAGTCTCAGACAGGGGACCTACGAGCAGTACTTC.